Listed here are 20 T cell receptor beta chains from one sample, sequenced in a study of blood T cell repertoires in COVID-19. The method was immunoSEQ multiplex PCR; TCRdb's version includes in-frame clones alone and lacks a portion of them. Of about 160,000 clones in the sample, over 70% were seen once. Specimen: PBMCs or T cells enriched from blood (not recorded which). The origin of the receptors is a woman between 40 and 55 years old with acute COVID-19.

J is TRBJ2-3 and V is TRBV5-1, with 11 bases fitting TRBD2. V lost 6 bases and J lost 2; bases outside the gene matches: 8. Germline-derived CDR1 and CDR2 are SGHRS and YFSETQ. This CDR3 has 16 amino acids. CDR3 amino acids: CASMTVSGRVTDTQYF. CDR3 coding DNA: TGCGCCAGCATGACAGTTAGCGGGAGGGTCACAGATACGCAGTATTTT.

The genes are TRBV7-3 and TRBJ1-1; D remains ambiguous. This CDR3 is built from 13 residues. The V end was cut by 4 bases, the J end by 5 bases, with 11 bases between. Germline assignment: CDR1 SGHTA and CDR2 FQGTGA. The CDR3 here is CASSSRGGTEAFF. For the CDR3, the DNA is TGTGCCAGCAGCTCCCGGGGAGGGACTGAAGCTTTCTTT.

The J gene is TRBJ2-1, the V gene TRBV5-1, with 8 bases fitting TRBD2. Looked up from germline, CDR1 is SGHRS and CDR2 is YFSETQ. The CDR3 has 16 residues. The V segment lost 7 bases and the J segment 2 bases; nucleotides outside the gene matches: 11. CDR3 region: CASAGGGGSAYNEQFF. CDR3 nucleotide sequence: TGCGCCAGCGCGGGGGGTGGCGGGAGCGCCTACAATGAGCAGTTCTTC.

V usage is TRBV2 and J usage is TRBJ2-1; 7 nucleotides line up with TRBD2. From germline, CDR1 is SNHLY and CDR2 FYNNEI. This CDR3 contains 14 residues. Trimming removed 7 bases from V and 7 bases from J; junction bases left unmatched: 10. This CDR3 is CASILGGGLNEQFF. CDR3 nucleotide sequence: TGTGCCAGCATCCTTGGGGGGGGACTTAATGAGCAGTTCTTC.

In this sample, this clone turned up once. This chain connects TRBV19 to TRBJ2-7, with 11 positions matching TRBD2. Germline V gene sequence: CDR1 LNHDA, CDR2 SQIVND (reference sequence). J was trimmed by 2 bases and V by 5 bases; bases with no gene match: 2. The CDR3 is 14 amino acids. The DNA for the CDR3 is TGTGCCAGTAGTGTGGGACTAGCGGCCTACGAGCAGTACTTC. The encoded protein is CASSVGLAAYEQYF.

In DNA form, the CDR3 reads TGTGCCAGCAACTTGCTGAGAACCGGGACTAGCGGGACAATGGGCGAGCAGTACTTC. The encoded protein is CASNLLRTGTSGTMGEQYF. The chain is built from TRBV2 and TRBJ2-7; TRBD2 matches 13 bases. Germline V gene sequence: CDR1 SNHLY, CDR2 FYNNEI. The CDR3 spans 19 residues. The V segment lost 7 bases and the J segment 6 bases; nucleotides outside the gene matches: 21.

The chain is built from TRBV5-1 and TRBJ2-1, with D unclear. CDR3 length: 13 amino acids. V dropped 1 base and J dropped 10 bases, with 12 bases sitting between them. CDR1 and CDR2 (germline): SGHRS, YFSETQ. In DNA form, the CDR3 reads TGCGCCAGCAGCTTGACTACTATCGGCGAGCAGTTCTTC. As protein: CASSLTTIGEQFF. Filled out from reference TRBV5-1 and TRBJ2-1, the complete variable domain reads KAGVTQTPRYLIKTRGQQVTLSCSPISGHRSVSWYQQTPGQGLQFLFEYFSETQRNKGNFPGRFSGRQFSNSRSEMNVSTLELGDSALYLCASSLTTIGEQFFGPGTRLTVL.

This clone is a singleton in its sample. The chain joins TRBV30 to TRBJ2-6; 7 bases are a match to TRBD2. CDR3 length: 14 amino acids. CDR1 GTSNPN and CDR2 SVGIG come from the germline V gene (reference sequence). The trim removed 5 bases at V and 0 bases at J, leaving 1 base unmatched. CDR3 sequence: CAWGGDSGANVLTF. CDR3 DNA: TGTGCCTGGGGGGGGGACTCTGGGGCCAACGTCCTGACTTTC.

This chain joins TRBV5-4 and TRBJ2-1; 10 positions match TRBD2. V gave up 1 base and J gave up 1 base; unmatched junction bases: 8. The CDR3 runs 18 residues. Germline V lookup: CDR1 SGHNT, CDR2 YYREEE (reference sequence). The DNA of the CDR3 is TGTGCCAGCAGCTTGTCGCTAGCGGGAGTTAGGTCCTACAATGAGCAGTTCTTC. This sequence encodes CASSLSLAGVRSYNEQFF.

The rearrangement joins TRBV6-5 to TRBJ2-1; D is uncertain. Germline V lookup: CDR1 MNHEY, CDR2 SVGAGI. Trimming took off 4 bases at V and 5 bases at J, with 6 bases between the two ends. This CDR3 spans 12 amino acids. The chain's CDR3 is CASSSSNNEQFF. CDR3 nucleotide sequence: TGTGCCAGCAGTTCCTCTAACAATGAGCAGTTCTTC.

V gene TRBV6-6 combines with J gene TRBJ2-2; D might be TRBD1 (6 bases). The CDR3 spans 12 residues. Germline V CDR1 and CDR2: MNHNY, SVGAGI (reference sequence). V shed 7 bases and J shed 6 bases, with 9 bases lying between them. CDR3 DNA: TGTGCCAGCATTACAGGGTCCGGGGAGCTGTTTTTT. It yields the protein CASITGSGELFF.

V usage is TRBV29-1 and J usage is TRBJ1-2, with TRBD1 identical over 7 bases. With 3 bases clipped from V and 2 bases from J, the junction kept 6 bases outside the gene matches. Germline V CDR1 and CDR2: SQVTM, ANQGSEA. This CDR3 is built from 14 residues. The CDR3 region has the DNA TGCAGCGTTGAGGGGCGGGGACAGAACTATGGCTACACCTTC. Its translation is CSVEGRGQNYGYTF.

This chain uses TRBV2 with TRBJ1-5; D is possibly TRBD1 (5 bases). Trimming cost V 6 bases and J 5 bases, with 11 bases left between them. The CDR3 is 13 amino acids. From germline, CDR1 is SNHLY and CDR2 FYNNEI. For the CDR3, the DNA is TGTGCCAGCAGCTTCAGGGATGATCAGCCCCAGCATTTT. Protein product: CASSFRDDQPQHF.

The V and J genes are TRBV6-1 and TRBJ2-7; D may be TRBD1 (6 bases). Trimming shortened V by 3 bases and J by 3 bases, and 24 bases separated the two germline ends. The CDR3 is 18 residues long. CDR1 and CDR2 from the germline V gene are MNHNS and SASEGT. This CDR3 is CASSETGAPGPSLYEQYF. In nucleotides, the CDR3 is TGTGCCAGCAGTGAGACAGGCGCCCCGGGACCCAGTCTCTACGAGCAGTACTTC.

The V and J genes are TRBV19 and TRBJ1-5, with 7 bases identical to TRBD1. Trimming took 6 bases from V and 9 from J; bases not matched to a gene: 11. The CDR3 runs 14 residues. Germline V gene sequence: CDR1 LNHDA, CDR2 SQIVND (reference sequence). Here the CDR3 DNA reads TGTGCCAGTAGGGGGACAGCCCCGTGGGGGCCCCAGCATTTT. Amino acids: CASRGTAPWGPQHF.

The CDR3 spells CASNPSRYGTGGGGTEAFF. CDR3 bases: TGTGCCAGCAACCCCTCGAGGTACGGGACAGGGGGCGGAGGTACTGAAGCTTTCTTT. The chain has TRBV2 and TRBJ1-1; 12 nucleotides agree with TRBD1. The CDR3 totals 19 residues. CDR1 and CDR2 from the germline V gene are SNHLY and FYNNEI. V dropped 7 bases and J dropped 5; count of bases not matched to a gene: 20.

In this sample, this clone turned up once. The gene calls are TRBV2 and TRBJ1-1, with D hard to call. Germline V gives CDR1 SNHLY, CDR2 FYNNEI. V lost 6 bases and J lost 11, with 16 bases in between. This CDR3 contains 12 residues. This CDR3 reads CASRGSPVLAFF. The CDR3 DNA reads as TGTGCCAGCAGGGGGAGTCCAGTATTGGCTTTCTTT.

The CDR3 region is CASSIVSPGQGGNYGYTF. CDR3 in DNA: TGTGCCAGTAGTATAGTATCCCCCGGACAGGGGGGTAACTATGGCTACACCTTC. This sequence joins TRBV19 and TRBJ1-2; 10 nucleotides match TRBD1. After removal of 1 base from V and 1 base from J, the junction contained 9 bases not matched to a gene. CDR1 is LNHDA, CDR2 SQIVND, per germline (reference sequence). The CDR3 contains 18 residues. Full variable domain (remainder filled in from reference TRBV19 and TRBJ1-2): DGGITQSPKYLFRKEGQNVTLSCEQNLNHDAMYWYRQDPGQGLRLIYYSQIVNDFQKGDIAEGYSVSREKKESFPLTVTSAQKNPTAFYLCASSIVSPGQGGNYGYTFGSGTRLTVV.

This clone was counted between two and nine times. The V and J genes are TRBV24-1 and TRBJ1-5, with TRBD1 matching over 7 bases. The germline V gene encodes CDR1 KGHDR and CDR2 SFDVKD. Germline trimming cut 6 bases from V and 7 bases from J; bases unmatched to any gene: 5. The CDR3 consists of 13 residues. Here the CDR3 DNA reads TGTGCCACCAGTAGGACAGGATCCCAGCCCCAGCATTTT. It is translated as CATSRTGSQPQHF.

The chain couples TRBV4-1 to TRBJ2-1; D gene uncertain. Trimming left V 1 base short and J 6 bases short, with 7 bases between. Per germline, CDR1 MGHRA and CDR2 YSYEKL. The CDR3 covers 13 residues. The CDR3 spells CASSQVGANEQFF. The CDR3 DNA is TGCGCCAGCAGCCAAGTTGGAGCCAATGAGCAGTTCTTC.